This T cell receptor (beta chain) was obtained from a study of T cell repertoires in cytomegalovirus infection. Study information: Recently described HLA-C-restricted plus well-studied HLA-B-restricted CMV epitopes were used. An indication of both CMV infection and matching HLA type came from public TCR beta signatures. Study conclusions and caveats: Cumulative public TCR beta family frequency identified carriers of CMV plus the relevant HLA. CMV-specific TCR beta clonotypes restricted by HLA-C were the ones dominating the ex vivo response.

TCRdb passed the reads through MiXCR, listing each CDR3 protein once. This table has roughly 920,000 distinct CDR3 sequences, around 30% appearing once. Concerning this clonotype itself: Antigen unknown.

From germline, CDR1 is LGHNA and CDR2 YNFKEQ. With 1 base removed from V and 7 bases from J, the gap between germline ends came to 8 bases. This CDR3 contains 14 residues. The chain recombines TRBV4-2 with TRBJ1-6; D not certain. The material sequenced was cultured CD8+ T cells from PBMCs, taken from culture after CMV antigen stimulation. The sequence was obtained from a human donor in good health (CMV status not recorded). Some clones in this sample may be carry-over from other donors' samples. Here the CDR3 DNA reads TGTGCCAGCAGCCAAGGGTACAAGAATTCACCCCTCCACTTT. This sequence encodes CASSQGYKNSPLHF.